The present entry profiles one TCR beta chain with its context. With 7 bases removed from V and 7 bases from J, the gap between germline ends came to 11 bases. CDR3 size: 12 residues. Germline V CDR1 and CDR2: SNHLY, FYNNEI. This sample is drawn from a study of OX40 agonist ivuxolimab in advanced cancers. On the study more broadly: The patients got ivuxolimab, which is an agonistic anti-OX40 (CD134) antibody. Patients assigned to dose escalation were diagnosed with hepatocellular carcinoma, melanoma, renal cell or head and neck cancer. Therapy given before enrollment (anti-PD-1, anti-PD-L1 or anti-CTLA-4) was allowed, and 35% to 45% had some.

The repertoire was sequenced with immunoSEQ multiplex PCR; TCRdb's copy has only in-frame clones and lacks some. Of tens of thousands of clones in the sample, around 90% are singletons; the top ten hold about an eighth. The sequence came from an adult with an advanced solid tumor such as melanoma, head and neck, liver or kidney cancer. Material: CD4+ or CD8+ T cells sorted from blood, obtained in a trial of the OX40 agonist ivuxolimab. The genes are TRBV2 and TRBJ2-1; D ambiguous. The CDR3 DNA follows: TGTGCCAGCACCCCCCCGAGGAATGAGCAGTTCTTC. Residues: CASTPPRNEQFF.